These 17 T cell receptor beta chains originate from one sample sequenced in a study of cytomegalovirus exposure and HLA in healthy donors. Vbeta (60) and Jbeta (13) primers were used in the PCR. Profiled with immunoSEQ multiplex PCR; TCRdb holds only in-frame clones, not every one. This sample has 110,000 or so clones; roughly four fifths occur once, and the top ten carry 16%. The source material was PBMCs. These receptors were collected from a man over 45 in good health and CMV-seropositive.

The V gene is TRBV7-9, the J gene TRBJ2-5, with D unresolved. The J call may be incorrect, as the DNA end agrees better with TRBJ2-7. Germline values: CDR1 SEHNR, CDR2 FQNEAQ (reference sequence). There are 16 residues in the CDR3. The CDR3 sequence is CASSLVRMASTYEQYF. In DNA form, the CDR3 reads TGTGCCAGCAGCTTAGTGAGGATGGCCAGCACCTACGAGCAGTACTTC.

This rearrangement joins TRBV5-8 to TRBJ1-3, with D possibly TRBD1 on 6 matching bases. The CDR3 is 14 amino acids. Germline-derived CDR1 and CDR2 are SGHTS and YDEGEE. V gave up 1 base and J gave up 3 bases, with 8 bases separating them. The CDR3 DNA is TGTGCCAGCAGCTTGTGGGGGCTTGGAAACACCATATATTTT. It is translated as CASSLWGLGNTIYF. Full variable domain (outside the CDR3, taken from reference TRBV5-8 and TRBJ1-3): EAGVTQSPTHLIKTRGQQATLRCSPISGHTSVYWYQQALGLGLQFLLWYDEGEERNRGNFPPRFSGRQFPNYSSELNVNALELEDSALYLCASSLWGLGNTIYFGEGSWLTVV.

This clone was counted between two and nine times. The chain recombines TRBV15 with TRBJ1-1; 7 bases are shared with TRBD1. This CDR3 spans 14 amino acids. J was trimmed by 7 bases and V by 5 bases; bases with no gene match: 10. CDR1 and CDR2 (germline): LNHNV, YYDKDF (reference sequence). The CDR3 bases are TGTGCCACCAGCGCACCGGGACAGATCGGTGAAGCTTTCTTT. The encoded protein is CATSAPGQIGEAFF.

This clone was recorded only once. The chain carries TRBV18 and TRBJ1-5; the D is unclear. The V gene's germline CDR1 is KGHSH and CDR2 LQKENI. The V gene lost 2 bases and the J gene lost 0 bases, with 5 bases spanning the gap. CDR3 size: 14 residues. The CDR3 here is CASSPVHSNQPQHF. The CDR3 region has the DNA TGTGCCAGCTCACCAGTCCATAGCAATCAGCCCCAGCATTTT.

The J gene is TRBJ1-2, the V gene TRBV6-5, with 8 bases identical to TRBD1. The CDR3 totals 16 residues. From germline, CDR1 is MNHEY and CDR2 SVGAGI. V lost 4 bases, J lost 6 bases, and 13 bases stayed unmatched. This chain's CDR3 is CASSSLTTGAKDGYTF. The DNA for the CDR3 is TGTGCCAGCAGTTCACTTACGACAGGGGCCAAGGATGGCTACACCTTC.

As concerns this clone: The germline gene is not matched at one end of the junction; a read error may be the cause. The DNA of the CDR3 is TGTGCCAGCAGGATACCTGACAGGAGCTCCTACGGGCAGTACTTC. This translates into CASRIPDRSSYGQYF. The chain has TRBV6-1 and TRBJ2-7; TRBD1 is a possible D gene (6 bases). Looked up from germline, CDR1 is MNHNS and CDR2 is SASEGT. The CDR3 covers 15 residues.

The chain recombines TRBV19 with TRBJ1-3; the D gene is possibly TRBD1 (6 bases). In germline, CDR1 is LNHDA, CDR2 SQIVND (reference sequence). The CDR3 loop spans 14 amino acids. V was pared by 6 bases and J by 2 bases, with 11 bases between. The CDR3 DNA reads as TGTGCCAGTAGACCTCAGGGGACTGGAAACACCATATATTTT. Translating it yields CASRPQGTGNTIYF.

Only one count was recorded for this clone. The chain combines TRBV5-1 with TRBJ1-4; TRBD1 agrees at 7 bases. The CDR3 contains 16 residues. Per germline, CDR1 SGHRS and CDR2 YFSETQ. The trim removed 0 bases at V and 7 bases at J, leaving 9 bases unmatched. CDR3 amino acids: CASSLVAAGGGEKLFF. CDR3 coding DNA: TGCGCCAGCAGCTTGGTTGCGGCAGGGGGTGGTGAAAAACTGTTTTTT. Filled out from reference TRBV5-1 and TRBJ1-4, the complete variable domain reads KAGVTQTPRYLIKTRGQQVTLSCSPISGHRSVSWYQQTPGQGLQFLFEYFSETQRNKGNFPGRFSGRQFSNSRSEMNVSTLELGDSALYLCASSLVAAGGGEKLFFGSGTQLSVL.

A single count supports this clone. This sequence joins TRBV5-1 and TRBJ1-1; D is unresolved. The ends were cut back, 2 bases at V and 3 bases at J, with 11 bases in the middle. The CDR3 runs to 14 residues. From germline, CDR1 is SGHRS and CDR2 YFSETQ. CDR3 region: CASSFKGEDTEAFF. The DNA of the CDR3 is TGCGCCAGCAGCTTCAAAGGTGAGGACACTGAAGCTTTCTTT.

The chain is built from TRBV28 and TRBJ1-5, with D unresolved. Germline CDR1 MDHEN, CDR2 SYDVKM. CDR3 length: 11 amino acids. V lost 7 bases, J lost 11 bases, and 12 bases lay in between. The CDR3 loop is CASTTAGSQHF. The DNA for the CDR3 is TGTGCCAGCACTACAGCGGGTTCCCAGCATTTT.

This chain uses TRBV6-4 with TRBJ1-4, with TRBD1 identical over 9 bases. Germline CDR1 reads MRHNA; CDR2 reads SNTAGT. The CDR3 loop spans 14 amino acids. Trimming removed 7 bases from V and 11 bases from J; junction bases left unmatched: 11. CDR3 region: CASIRDRAWGKLFF. The CDR3 nucleotides are TGTGCCAGCATCAGGGACAGGGCCTGGGGGAAACTGTTTTTT.

V gene TRBV19 combines with J gene TRBJ1-6; no definite D call. Germline V CDR1 and CDR2: LNHDA, SQIVND (reference sequence). This CDR3 has 15 residues. V was clipped by 3 bases and J by 0 bases, with 6 bases between them. The CDR3 nucleotides read TGTGCCAGTAGTATGCGGAGCTCCTATAATTCACCCCTCCACTTT. Amino acid sequence: CASSMRSSYNSPLHF.

The genes are TRBV5-4 and TRBJ2-1; 13 bases fit TRBD2. CDR3 length: 15 residues. V lost 4 bases, J lost 9 bases, and 7 bases stayed unmatched. Germline loops: CDR1 SGHNT, CDR2 YYREEE (reference sequence). The CDR3 DNA reads TGTGCCAGCAGCCAGACTAGCGGGGGGTCCGGTGAGCAGTTCTTC. It codes for CASSQTSGGSGEQFF.

The chain carries TRBV11-2 and TRBJ1-4, with TRBD1 matching 10 bases. From germline, CDR1 is SGHAT and CDR2 FQNNGV. V gave up 5 bases and J gave up 12 bases; unmatched junction bases: 18. CDR3 length equals 17 residues. CDR3 sequence: CASSATYPGQGRRELFF. The DNA of the CDR3 is TGTGCCAGCAGCGCTACTTATCCGGGACAGGGGCGCAGGGAACTGTTTTTT.

This clone has only a few counts. The rearrangement links TRBV25-1 to TRBJ1-5; D uncertain. CDR1 and CDR2 from the germline V gene are MGHDK and SYGVNS. This CDR3 is 13 amino acids long. V shed 2 bases and J shed 4 bases, with 6 bases lying between them. The CDR3 loop reads CASSEPGNQPQHF. The CDR3 DNA sequence: TGTGCCAGCAGTGAACCGGGGAATCAGCCCCAGCATTTT.

The rearrangement uses TRBV4-1 and TRBJ2-5; D gene unclear. The CDR3 extends over 13 amino acids. CDR1 and CDR2 (germline): MGHRA, YSYEKL. V shed 0 bases and J shed 2 bases, with 4 bases lying between them. Written as DNA, the CDR3 is TGCGCCAGCAGCCAAGAATTACAAGAGACCCAGTACTTC. Its translation is CASSQELQETQYF.

This chain joins TRBV28 and TRBJ1-5; D is unclear. Germline V CDR1 and CDR2: MDHEN, SYDVKM. CDR3 length equals 16 residues. Trimming pared 6 bases from V and 4 bases from J, leaving 19 bases between. This CDR3 is CASSAASGGPNQPQHF. For the CDR3, the DNA is TGTGCCAGCAGCGCCGCGTCTGGAGGCCCTAATCAGCCCCAGCATTTT.